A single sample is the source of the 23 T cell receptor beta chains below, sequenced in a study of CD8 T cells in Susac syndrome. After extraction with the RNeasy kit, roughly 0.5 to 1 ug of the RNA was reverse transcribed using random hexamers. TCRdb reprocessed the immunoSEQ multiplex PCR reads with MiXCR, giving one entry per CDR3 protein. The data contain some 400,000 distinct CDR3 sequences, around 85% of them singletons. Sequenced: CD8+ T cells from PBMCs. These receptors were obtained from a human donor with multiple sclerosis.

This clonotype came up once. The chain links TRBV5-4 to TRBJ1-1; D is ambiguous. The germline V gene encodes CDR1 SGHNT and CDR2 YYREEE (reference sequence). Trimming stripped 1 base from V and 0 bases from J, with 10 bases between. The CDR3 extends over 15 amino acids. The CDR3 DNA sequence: TGTGCCAGCAGCTTGACCGGTTCCTTGAACACTGAAGCTTTCTTT. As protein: CASSLTGSLNTEAFF.

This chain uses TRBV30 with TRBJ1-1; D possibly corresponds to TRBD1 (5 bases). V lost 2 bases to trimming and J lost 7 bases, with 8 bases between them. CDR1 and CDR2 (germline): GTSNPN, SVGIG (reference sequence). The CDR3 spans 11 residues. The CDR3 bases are TGTGCCTGGAGTAGGGGCATTGAAGCTTTCTTT. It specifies CAWSRGIEAFF.

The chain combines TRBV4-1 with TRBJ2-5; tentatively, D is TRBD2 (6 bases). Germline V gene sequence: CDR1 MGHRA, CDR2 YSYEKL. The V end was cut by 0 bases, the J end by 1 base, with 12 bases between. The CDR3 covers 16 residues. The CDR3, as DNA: TGCGCCAGCAGCCAAGATGCAGGTAGCGGCCAAGAGACCCAGTACTTC. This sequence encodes CASSQDAGSGQETQYF.

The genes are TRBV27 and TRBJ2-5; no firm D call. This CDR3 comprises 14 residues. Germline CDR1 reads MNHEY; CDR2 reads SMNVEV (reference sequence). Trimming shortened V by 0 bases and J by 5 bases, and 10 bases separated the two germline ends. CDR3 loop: CASSLSVGLETQYF. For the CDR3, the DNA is TGTGCCAGCAGTTTATCCGTGGGTTTGGAGACCCAGTACTTC.

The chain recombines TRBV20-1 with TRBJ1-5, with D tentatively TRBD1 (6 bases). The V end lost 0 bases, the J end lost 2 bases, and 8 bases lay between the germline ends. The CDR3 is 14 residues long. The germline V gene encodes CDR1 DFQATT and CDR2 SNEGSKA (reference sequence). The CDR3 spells CSAREGARNQPQHF. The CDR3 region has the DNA TGCAGTGCTAGAGAGGGGGCGCGCAATCAGCCCCAGCATTTT.

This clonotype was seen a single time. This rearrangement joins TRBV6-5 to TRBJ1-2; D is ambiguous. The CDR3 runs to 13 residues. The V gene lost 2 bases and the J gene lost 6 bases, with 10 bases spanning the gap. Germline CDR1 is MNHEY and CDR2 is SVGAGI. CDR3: CASSYTVIDGYTF. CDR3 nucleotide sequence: TGTGCCAGCAGTTACACAGTGATAGATGGCTACACCTTC.

CDR3 nucleotides: TGCAGCGTTGAAGGCCAGCCGAATTCGAACACCGGGGAGCTGTTTTTT. This gives the protein CSVEGQPNSNTGELFF. The gene calls are TRBV29-1 and TRBJ2-2, with D unclear. This CDR3 comprises 16 residues. CDR1 is SQVTM, CDR2 ANQGSEA, per germline. The V end was cut by 1 base, the J end by 0 bases, with 12 bases between.

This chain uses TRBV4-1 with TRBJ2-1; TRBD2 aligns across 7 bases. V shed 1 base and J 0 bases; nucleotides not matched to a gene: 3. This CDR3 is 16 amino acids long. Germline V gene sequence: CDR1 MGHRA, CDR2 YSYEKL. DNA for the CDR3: TGCGCCAGCAGCCAAGCTAGCGGTAGCTCCTACAATGAGCAGTTCTTC. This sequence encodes CASSQASGSSYNEQFF.

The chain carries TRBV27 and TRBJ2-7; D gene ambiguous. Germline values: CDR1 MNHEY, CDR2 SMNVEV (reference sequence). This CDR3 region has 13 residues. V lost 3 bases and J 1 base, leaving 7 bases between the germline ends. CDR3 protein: CASSFTTSYEQYF. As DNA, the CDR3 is TGTGCCAGCAGTTTCACGACTTCCTACGAGCAGTACTTC.

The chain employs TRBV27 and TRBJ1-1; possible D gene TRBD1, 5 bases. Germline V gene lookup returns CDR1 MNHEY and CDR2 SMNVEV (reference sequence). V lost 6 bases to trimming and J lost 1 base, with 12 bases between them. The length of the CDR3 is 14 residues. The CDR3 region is CASRMQGGNTEAFF. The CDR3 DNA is TGTGCCAGCAGGATGCAGGGAGGGAACACTGAAGCTTTCTTT.

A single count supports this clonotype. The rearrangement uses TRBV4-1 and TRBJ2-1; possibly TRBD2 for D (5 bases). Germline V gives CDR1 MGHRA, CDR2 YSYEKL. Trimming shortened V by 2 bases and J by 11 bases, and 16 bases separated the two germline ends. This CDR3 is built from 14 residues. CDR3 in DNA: TGCGCCAGCAGCCAAACAAGGGTAGCGCCTCAGCAGTTCTTC. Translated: CASSQTRVAPQQFF.

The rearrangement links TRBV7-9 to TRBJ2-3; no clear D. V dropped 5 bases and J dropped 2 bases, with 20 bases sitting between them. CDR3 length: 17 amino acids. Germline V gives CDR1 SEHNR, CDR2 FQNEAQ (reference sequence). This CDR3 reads CASSPPRLGSATDTQYF. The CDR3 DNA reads TGTGCCAGCAGCCCCCCTCGTTTGGGCAGTGCCACAGATACGCAGTATTTT.

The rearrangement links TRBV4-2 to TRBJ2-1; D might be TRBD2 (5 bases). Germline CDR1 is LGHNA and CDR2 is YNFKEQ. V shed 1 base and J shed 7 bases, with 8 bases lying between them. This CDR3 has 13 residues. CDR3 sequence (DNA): TGTGCCAGCAGCCAAGTTTCGGGGAATGAGCAGTTCTTC. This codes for CASSQVSGNEQFF.

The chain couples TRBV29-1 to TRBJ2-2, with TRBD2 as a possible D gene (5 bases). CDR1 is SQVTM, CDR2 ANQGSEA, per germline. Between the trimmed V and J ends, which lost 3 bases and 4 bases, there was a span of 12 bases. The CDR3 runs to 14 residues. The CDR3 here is CSVDSGKGTGELFF. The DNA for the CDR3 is TGCAGCGTTGACTCCGGGAAAGGCACCGGGGAGCTGTTTTTT.

This CDR3 is CSALSGTGELFF. CDR3 nucleotide sequence: TGCAGCGCTCTCTCCGGCACCGGGGAGCTGTTTTTT. The rearrangement uses TRBV29-1 and TRBJ2-2; D is undetermined. The germline V gene encodes CDR1 SQVTM and CDR2 ANQGSEA. V was cut by 7 bases and J by 4 bases, with 10 bases left in between. There are 12 residues in the CDR3.

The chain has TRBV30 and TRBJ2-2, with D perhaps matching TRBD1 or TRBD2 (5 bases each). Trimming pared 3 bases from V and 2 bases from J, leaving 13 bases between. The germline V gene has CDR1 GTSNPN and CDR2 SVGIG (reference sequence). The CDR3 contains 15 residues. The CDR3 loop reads CAWSSGTDNTGELFF. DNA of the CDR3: TGTGCCTGGAGCTCCGGGACGGATAACACCGGGGAGCTGTTTTTT.

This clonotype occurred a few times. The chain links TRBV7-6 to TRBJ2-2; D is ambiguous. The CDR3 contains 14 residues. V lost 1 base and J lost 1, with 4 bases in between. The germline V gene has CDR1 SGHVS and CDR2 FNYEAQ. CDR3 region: CASSLGVNTGELFF. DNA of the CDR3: TGTGCCAGCAGCTTAGGGGTGAACACCGGGGAGCTGTTTTTT.

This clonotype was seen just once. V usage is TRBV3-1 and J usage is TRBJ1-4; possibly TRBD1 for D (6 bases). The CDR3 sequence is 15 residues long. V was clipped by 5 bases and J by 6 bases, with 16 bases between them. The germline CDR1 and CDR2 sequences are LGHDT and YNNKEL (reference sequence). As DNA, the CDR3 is TGTGCCAGCAGCTCTATTAAACAGGGAGATGAAAAACTGTTTTTT. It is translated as CASSSIKQGDEKLFF.

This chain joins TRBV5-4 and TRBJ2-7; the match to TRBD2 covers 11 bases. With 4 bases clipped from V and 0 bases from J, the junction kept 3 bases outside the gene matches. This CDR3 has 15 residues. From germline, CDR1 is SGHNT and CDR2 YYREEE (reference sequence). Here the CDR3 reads CASSPTSGVSYEQYF. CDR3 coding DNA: TGTGCCAGCAGCCCGACTAGCGGGGTCTCCTACGAGCAGTACTTC.

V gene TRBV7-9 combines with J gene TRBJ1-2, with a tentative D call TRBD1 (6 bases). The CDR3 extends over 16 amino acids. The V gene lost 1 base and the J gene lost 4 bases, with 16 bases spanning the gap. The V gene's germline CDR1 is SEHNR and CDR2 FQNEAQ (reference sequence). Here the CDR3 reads CASSLGWTEDVYGYTF. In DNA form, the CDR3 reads TGTGCCAGCAGCTTAGGTTGGACAGAAGACGTCTATGGCTACACCTTC.

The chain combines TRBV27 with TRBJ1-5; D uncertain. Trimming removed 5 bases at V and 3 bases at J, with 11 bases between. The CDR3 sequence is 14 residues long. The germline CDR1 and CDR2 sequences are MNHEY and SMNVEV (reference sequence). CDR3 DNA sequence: TGTGCCAGCAGTAGTACTGAGCTCAATCAGCCCCAGCATTTT. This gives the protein CASSSTELNQPQHF.

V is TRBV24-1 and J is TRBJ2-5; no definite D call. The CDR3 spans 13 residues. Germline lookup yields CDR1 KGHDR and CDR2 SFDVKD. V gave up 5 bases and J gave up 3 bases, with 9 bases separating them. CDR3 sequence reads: CATSGRIEETQYF. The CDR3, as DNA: TGTGCCACCAGTGGGCGGATAGAAGAGACCCAGTACTTC.

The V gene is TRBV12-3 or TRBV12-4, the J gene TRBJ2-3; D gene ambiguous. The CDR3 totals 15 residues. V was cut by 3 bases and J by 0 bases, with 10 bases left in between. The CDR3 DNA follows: TGTGCCAGCAGTTTCTATAGTGCTAGCACAGATACGCAGTATTTT. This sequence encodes CASSFYSASTDTQYF.